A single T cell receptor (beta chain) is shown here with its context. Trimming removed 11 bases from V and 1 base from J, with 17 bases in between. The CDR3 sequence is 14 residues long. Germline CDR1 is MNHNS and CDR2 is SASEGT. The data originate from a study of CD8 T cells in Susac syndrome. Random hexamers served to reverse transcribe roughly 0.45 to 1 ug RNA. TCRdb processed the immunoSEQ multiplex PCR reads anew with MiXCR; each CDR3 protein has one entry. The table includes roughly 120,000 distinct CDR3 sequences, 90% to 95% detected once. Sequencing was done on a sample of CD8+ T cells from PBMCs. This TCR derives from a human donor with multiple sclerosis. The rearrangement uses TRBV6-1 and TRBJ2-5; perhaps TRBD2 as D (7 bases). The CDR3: CASQRGGGQETQYF. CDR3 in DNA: TGTGCCTCCCAACGGGGAGGGGGCCAAGAGACCCAGTACTTC.